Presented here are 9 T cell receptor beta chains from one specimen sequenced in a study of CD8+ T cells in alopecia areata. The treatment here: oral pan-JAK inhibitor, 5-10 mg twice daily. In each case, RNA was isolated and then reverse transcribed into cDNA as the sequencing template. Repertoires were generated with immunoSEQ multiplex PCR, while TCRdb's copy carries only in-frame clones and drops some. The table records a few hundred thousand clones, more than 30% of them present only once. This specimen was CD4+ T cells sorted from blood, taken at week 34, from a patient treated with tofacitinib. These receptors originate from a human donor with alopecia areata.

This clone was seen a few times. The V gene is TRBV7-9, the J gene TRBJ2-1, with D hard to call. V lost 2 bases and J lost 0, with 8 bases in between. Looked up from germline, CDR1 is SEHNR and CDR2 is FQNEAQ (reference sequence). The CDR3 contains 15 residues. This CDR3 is CASSLSGISYNEQFF. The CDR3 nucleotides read TGTGCCAGCAGCTTAAGTGGTATCTCCTACAATGAGCAGTTCTTC.

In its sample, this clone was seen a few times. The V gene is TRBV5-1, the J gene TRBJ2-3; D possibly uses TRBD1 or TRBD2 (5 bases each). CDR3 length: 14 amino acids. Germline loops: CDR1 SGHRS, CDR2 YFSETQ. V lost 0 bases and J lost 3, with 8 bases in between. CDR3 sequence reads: CASSLGDETDTQYF. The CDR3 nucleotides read TGCGCCAGCAGCTTGGGGGACGAGACAGATACGCAGTATTTT. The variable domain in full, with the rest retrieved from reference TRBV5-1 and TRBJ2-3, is KAGVTQTPRYLIKTRGQQVTLSCSPISGHRSVSWYQQTPGQGLQFLFEYFSETQRNKGNFPGRFSGRQFSNSRSEMNVSTLELGDSALYLCASSLGDETDTQYFGPGTRLTVL.

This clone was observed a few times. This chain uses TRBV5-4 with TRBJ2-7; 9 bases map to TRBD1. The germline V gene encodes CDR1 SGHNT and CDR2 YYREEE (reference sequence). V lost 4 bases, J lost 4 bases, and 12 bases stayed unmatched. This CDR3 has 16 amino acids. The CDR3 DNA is TGTGCCAGCAGCAAGGGAGGACAGGGGAAATATTACGAGCAGTACTTC. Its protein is CASSKGGQGKYYEQYF.

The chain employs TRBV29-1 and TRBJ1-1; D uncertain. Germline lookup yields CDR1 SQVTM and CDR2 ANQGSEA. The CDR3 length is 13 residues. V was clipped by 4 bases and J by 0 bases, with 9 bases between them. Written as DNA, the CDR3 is TGCAGCGTTGGTAAAGTACTGAACACTGAAGCTTTCTTT. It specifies CSVGKVLNTEAFF.

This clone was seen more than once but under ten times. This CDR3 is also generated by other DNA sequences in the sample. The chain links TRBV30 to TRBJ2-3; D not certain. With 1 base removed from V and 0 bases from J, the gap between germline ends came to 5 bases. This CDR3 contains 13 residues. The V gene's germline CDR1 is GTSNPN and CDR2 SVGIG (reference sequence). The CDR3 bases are TGTGCCTGGAGTGAGGGCAGCACAGATACGCAGTATTTT. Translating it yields CAWSEGSTDTQYF.

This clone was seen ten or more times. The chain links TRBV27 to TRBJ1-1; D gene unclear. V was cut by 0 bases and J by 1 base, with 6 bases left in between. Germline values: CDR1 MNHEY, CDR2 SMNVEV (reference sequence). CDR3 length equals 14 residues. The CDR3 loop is CASSLSTGNTEAFF. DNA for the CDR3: TGTGCCAGCAGTTTATCGACGGGGAACACTGAAGCTTTCTTT.

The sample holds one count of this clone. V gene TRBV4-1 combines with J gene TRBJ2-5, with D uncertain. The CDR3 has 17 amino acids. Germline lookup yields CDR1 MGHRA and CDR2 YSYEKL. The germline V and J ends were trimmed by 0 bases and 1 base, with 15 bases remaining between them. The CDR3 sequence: CASSQEGFGYSQETQYF. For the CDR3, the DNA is TGCGCCAGCAGCCAAGAGGGCTTCGGGTACAGCCAAGAGACCCAGTACTTC.

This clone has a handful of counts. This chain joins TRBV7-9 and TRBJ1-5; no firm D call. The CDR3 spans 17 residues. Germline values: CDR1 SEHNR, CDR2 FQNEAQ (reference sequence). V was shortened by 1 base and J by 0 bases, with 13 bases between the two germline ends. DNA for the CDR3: TGTGCCAGCAGCTTAGGTGTCGGAGAGTTTAGCAATCAGCCCCAGCATTTT. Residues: CASSLGVGEFSNQPQHF.

CDR3 bases: TGTGCCAGCAGTTTACAACAGGGTACCGGGGAGCTGTTTTTT. This codes for CASSLQQGTGELFF. The V and J genes are TRBV27 and TRBJ2-2; possibly TRBD1 for D (6 bases). The CDR3 runs 14 residues. The germline CDR1 and CDR2 sequences are MNHEY and SMNVEV (reference sequence). With 2 bases removed from V and 5 bases from J, the gap between germline ends came to 9 bases.